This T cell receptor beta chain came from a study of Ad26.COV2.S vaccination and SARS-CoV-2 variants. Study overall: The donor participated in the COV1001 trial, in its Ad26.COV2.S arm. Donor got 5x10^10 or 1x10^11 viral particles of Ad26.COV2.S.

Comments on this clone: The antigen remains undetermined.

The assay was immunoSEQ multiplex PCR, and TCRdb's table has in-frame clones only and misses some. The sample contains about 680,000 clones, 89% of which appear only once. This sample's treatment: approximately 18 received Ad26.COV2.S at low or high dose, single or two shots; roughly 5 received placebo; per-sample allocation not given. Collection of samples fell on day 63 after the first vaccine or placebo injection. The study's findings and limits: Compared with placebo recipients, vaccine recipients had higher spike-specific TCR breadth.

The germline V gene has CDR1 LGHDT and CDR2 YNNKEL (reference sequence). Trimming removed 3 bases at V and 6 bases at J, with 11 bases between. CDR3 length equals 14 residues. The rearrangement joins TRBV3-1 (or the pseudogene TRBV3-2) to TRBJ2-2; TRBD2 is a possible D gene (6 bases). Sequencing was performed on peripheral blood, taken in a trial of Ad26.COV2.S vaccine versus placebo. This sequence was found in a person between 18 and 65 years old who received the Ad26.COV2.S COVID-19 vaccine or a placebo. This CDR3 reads CASSQRGRAGELFF. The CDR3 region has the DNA TGTGCCAGCAGCCAGCGGGGTAGAGCCGGGGAGCTGTTTTTT.